This TCR beta chain was recovered during a study of blood T cell repertoires in COVID-19 (dated by TCRdb to between 2020 and 2021). Turning to the overall study: The collaborator samples originated in the United States, Italy and Spain and spanned the acute and convalescent phases of COVID-19. Sample metadata almost always included a de-identified subject ID, COVID-19 status, age in years and sex. Subjects who had been exposed to COVID-19, were actively infected with it, or had recovered from it provided the deeply sampled blood TCRbeta repertoires that made up the dataset. The prospective study material was composed of cDNA or gDNA derived from T cells, B-cell-depleted T cells, or PBMCs. The repertoires were released in a freely available public database meant as a resource for research on the immune response to SARS-CoV-2. Where available, HLA class I and class II types were taken from metadata supplied by the sample provider and were not determined by assay-based typing. Samples were obtained from the ongoing ImmuneRACE study (first 160 participants) and from 1,000 to 1,500 subjects provided by 6 global collaborators. What the study reported, not specific to this receptor: Clinical and demographic metadata were provided uncurated, with the amount varying by source and participant.

TCRbeta CDR3 regions were amplified from genomic DNA using the immunoSEQ Assay, a bias-controlled multiplex PCR. Per the source publication's procedure: The number of nucleated cells in each sample was estimated by amplification of reference gene primers within the assay. To quantify the absolute abundance of each unique TCRbeta CDR3 rearrangement, sequence reads were collapsed and filtered. For each sample, productive Simpson clonality was calculated as the square root of Simpson's diversity index over productive rearrangements. Sourced from immuneACCESS, this table was stored by TCRdb with only in-frame sequences that have V and J called. A share of the clones is absent; for the studies checked, an unresolved V gene accounts for under half, and the remainder has no known explanation. That table furnishes V, J and clone size, whereas the DNA furnished D and trimming. The sample has 200,000 to 250,000 clones on record, around three quarters of them singletons. The top ten constitute 7.2% of the sample.

Whole blood was collected in K2EDTA tubes by collaborating institutions according to the institutions' own protocols. For TCRbeta analysis, collaborator samples were shipped as frozen whole blood, as isolated PBMCs, or as DNA extracted from either sample type. Note on this clone: Its recognized antigen is unknown. There are no base qualities to consult, and no much larger clone falls within one base.

The CDR3 runs 14 residues from the cysteine to the phenylalanine. The only DNA kept is the CDR3, 42 bases in frame from the first base. V is reduced by 0 bases and J by 4 bases, leaving a spacing of 8 bases between them. CDR1 and CDR2 were assigned from the germline V gene as KGHSH and LQKENI. Here the chain combines TRBV18 and TRBJ2-3; the D segment cannot be called with confidence. The sample was peripheral blood. This sequence originates from a woman in her 70s with acute or convalescent COVID-19. The CDR3 amino acid sequence is: CASSPPQVADTQYF. The sequenced DNA is TGTGCCAGCTCACCACCGCAGGTTGCAGATACGCAGTATTTT.